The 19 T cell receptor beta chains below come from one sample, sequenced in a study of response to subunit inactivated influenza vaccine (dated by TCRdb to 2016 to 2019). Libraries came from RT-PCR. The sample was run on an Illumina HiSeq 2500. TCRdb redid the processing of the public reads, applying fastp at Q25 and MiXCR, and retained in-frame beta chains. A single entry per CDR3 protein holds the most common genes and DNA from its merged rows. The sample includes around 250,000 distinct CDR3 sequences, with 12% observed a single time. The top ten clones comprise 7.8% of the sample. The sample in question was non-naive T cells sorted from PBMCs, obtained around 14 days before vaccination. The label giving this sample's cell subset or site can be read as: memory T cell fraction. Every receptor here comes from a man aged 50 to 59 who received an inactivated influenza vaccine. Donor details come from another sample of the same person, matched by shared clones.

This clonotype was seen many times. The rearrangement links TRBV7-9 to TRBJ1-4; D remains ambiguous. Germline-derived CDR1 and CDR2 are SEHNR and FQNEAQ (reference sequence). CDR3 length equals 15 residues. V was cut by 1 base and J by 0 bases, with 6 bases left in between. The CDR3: CASSLGPTTNEKLFF. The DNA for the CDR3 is TGTGCCAGCAGCTTAGGTCCTACAACTAATGAAAAACTGTTTTTT.

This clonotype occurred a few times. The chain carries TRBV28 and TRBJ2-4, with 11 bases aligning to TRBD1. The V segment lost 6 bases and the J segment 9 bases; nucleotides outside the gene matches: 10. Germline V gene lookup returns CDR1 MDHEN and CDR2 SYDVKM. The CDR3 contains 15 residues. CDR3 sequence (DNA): TGTGCCAGCAGCTCGGCCGGGACAGGGGGTGGCATTCAGTACTTC. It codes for CASSSAGTGGGIQYF.

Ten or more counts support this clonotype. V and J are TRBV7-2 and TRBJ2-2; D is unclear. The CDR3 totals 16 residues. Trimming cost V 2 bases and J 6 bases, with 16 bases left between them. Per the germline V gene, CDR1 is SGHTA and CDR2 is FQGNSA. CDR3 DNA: TGTGCCAGCAGCTTATTGGAGTTGAACTTTCCCGGGGAGCTGTTTTTT. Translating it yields CASSLLELNFPGELFF.

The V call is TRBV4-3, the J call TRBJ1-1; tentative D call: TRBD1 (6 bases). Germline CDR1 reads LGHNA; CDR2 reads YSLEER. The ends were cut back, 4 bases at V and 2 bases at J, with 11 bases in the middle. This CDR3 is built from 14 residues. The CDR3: CASSPRTDNTEAFF. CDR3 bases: TGCGCCAGCAGCCCCCGGACAGATAACACTGAAGCTTTCTTT.

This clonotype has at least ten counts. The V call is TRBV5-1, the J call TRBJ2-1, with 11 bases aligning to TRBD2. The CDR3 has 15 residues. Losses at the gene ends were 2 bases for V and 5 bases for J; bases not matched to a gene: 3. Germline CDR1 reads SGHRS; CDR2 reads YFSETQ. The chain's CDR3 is CASSLTSGGNNEQFF. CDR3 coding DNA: TGCGCCAGCAGCTTAACTAGCGGGGGAAACAATGAGCAGTTCTTC.

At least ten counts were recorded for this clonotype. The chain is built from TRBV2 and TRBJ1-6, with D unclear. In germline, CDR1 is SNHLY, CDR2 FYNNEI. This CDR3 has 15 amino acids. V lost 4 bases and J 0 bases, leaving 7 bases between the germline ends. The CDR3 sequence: CASSVAASYNSPLHF. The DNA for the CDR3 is TGTGCCAGCAGTGTCGCAGCCTCCTATAATTCACCCCTCCACTTT.

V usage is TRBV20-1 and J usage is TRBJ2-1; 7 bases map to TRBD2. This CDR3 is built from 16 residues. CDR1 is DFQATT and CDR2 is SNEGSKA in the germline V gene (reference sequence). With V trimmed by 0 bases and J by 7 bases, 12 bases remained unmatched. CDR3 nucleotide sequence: TGCAGTGCTAGAGATTTAAGGGCGGGAGTATATAATGAGCAGTTCTTC. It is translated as CSARDLRAGVYNEQFF.

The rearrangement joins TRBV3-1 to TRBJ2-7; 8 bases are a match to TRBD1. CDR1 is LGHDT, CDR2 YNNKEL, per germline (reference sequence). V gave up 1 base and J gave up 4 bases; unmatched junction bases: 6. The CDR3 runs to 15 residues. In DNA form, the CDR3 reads TGTGCCAGCAGCCAAGTGGACAGGGAAGGTTACGAGCAGTACTTC. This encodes CASSQVDREGYEQYF.

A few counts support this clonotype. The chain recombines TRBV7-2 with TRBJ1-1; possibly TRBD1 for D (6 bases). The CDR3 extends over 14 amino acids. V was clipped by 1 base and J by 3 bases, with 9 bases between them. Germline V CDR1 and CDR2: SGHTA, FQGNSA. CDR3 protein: CASSLVGAYTEAFF. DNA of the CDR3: TGTGCCAGCAGCTTAGTGGGGGCCTACACTGAAGCTTTCTTT.

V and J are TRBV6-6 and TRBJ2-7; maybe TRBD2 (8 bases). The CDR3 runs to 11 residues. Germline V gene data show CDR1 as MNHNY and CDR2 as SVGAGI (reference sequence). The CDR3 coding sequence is TGTGACGGCAGGGGGACTAGCGAGCAGTACTTC. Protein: CDGRGTSEQYF.

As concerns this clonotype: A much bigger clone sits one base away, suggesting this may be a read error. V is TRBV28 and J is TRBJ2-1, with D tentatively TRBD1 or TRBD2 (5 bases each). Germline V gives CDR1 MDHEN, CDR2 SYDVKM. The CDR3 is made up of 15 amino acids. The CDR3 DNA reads TGTGCCAGCGGTTTAGTGGGGGTCTCCTACAATGAGCAGTTCTTC. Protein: CASGLVGVSYNEQFF.

The CDR3 coding sequence is TGCAGTGCTGTGTCCTATGGCTACACCTTC. It yields the protein CSAVSYGYTF. The chain is built from TRBV20-1 and TRBJ1-2; unclear D gene. Deletions cut 5 bases from V and 4 bases from J, with 5 bases between. This CDR3 is built from 10 residues. In germline, CDR1 is DFQATT, CDR2 SNEGSKA (reference sequence).

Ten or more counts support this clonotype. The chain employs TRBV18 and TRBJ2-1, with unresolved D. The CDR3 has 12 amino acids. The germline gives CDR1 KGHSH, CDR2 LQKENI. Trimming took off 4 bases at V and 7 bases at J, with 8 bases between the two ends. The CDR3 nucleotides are TGTGCCAGCTCACAGGGTAAGAATGAGCAGTTCTTC. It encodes CASSQGKNEQFF.

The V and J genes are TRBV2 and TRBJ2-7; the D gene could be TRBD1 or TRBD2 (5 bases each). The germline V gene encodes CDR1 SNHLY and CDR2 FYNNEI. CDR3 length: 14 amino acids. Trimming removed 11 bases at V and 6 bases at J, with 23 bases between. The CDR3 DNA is TGTGCCGGCACTGGGGCTAGCAGGGTCGGCGAGCAGTACTTC. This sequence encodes CAGTGASRVGEQYF.

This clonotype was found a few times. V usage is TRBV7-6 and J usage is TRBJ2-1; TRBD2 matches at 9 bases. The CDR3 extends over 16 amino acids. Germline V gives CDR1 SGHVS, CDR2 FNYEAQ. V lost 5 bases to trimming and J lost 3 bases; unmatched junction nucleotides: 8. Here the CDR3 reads CASSTFSGSSYNEQFF. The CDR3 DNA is TGTGCCAGCAGCACCTTTAGCGGGAGTAGCTACAATGAGCAGTTCTTC.

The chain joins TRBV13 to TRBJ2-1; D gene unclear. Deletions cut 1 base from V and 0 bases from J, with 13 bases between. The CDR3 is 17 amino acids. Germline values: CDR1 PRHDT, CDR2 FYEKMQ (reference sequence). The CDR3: CASSLETFKSSYNEQFF. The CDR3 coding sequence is TGTGCCAGCAGCTTAGAAACTTTCAAGAGCTCCTACAATGAGCAGTTCTTC.

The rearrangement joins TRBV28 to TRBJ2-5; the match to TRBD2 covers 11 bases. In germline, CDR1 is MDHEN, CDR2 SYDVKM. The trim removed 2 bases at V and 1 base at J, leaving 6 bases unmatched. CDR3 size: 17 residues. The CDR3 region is CASSLGLLAGAQETQYF. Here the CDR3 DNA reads TGTGCCAGCAGTTTAGGACTACTAGCGGGGGCCCAAGAGACCCAGTACTTC. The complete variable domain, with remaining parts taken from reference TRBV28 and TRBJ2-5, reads DVKVTQSSRYLVKRTGEKVFLECVQDMDHENMFWYRQDPGLGLRLIYFSYDVKMKEKGDIPEGYSVSREKKERFSLILESASTNQTSMYLCASSLGLLAGAQETQYFGPGTRLLVL.

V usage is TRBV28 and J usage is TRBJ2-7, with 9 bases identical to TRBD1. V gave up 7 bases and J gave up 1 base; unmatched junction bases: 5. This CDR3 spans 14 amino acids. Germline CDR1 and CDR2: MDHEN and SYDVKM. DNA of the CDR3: TGTGCCAGCAAGCGACAGGGGGATTCCTACGAGCAGTACTTC. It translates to CASKRQGDSYEQYF.

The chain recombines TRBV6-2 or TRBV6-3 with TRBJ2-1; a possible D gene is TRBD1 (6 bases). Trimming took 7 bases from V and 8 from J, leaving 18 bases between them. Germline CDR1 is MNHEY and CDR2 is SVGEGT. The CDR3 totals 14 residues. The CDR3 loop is CASMVRQEAYEQFF. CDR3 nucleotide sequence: TGTGCCAGCATGGTCAGACAGGAAGCTTATGAGCAGTTCTTC.